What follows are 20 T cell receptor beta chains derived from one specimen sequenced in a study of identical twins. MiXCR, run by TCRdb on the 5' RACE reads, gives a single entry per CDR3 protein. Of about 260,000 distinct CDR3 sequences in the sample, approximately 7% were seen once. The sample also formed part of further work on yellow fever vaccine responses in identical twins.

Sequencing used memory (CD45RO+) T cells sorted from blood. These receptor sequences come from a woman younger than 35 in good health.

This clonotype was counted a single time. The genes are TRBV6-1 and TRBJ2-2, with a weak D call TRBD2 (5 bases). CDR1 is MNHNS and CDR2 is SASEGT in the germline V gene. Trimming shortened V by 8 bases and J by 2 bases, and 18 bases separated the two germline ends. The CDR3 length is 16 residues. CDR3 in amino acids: CASRAFPGSNTGELFF. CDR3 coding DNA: TGTGCCAGCCGGGCCTTCCCGGGATCCAACACCGGGGAGCTGTTTTTT.

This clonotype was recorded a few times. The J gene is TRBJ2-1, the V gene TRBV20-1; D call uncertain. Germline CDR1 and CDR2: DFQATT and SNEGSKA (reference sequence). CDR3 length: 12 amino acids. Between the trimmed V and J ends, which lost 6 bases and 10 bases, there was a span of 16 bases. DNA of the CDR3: TGCAGTGCACGGCGTGGGGTGTCAGAGCAGTTCTTC. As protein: CSARRGVSEQFF.

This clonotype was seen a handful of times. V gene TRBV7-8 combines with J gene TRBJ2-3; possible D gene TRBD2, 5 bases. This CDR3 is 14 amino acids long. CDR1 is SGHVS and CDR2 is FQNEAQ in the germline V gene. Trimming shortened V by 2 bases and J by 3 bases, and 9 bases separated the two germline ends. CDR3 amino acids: CASSLWERTDTQYF. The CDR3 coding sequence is TGTGCCAGCAGCTTATGGGAGAGAACAGATACGCAGTATTTT.

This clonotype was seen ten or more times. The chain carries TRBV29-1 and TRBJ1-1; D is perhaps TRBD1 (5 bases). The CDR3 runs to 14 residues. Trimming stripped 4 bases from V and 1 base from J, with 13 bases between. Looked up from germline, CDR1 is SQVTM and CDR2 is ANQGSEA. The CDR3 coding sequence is TGCAGCGTTGGGACGGGTCAGGGGAACACTGAAGCTTTCTTT. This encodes CSVGTGQGNTEAFF.

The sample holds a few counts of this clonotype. CDR3 sequence: CASSLDGGTGELFF. As DNA, the CDR3 is TGTGCCAGCAGCTTAGATGGGGGTACCGGGGAGCTGTTTTTT. The chain combines TRBV7-9 with TRBJ2-2, with D possibly being TRBD1 or TRBD2 (5 bases each). Per germline, CDR1 SEHNR and CDR2 FQNEAQ (reference sequence). The CDR3 has 14 residues. V lost 1 base, J lost 5 bases, and 8 bases lay in between.

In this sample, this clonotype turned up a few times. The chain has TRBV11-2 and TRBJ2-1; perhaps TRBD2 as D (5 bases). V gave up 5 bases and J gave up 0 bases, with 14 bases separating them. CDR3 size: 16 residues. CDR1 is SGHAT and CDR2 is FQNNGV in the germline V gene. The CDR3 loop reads CASSPRTESSYNEQFF. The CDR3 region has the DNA TGTGCCAGCAGCCCCAGGACTGAGAGCTCCTACAATGAGCAGTTCTTC.

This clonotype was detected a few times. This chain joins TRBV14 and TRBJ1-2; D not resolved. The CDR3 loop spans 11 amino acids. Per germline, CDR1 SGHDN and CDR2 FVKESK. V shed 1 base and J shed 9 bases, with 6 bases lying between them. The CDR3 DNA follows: TGTGCCAGCAGCCAAGGGTTCCGCTACACCTTC. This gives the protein CASSQGFRYTF.

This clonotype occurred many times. CDR3 sequence (DNA): TGTGCCAGCAGTGAATTAGATAGCGGCTCCTACAATGAGCAGTTCTTC. Its translation is CASSELDSGSYNEQFF. V is TRBV25-1 and J is TRBJ2-1; D perhaps matches TRBD2 (6 bases). The V gene lost 1 base and the J gene lost 0 bases, with 10 bases spanning the gap. The germline V gene encodes CDR1 MGHDK and CDR2 SYGVNS. This CDR3 spans 16 amino acids.

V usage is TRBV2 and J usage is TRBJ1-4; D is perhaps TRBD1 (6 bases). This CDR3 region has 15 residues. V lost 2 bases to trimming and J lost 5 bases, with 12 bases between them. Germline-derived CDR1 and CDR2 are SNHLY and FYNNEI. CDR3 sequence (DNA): TGTGCCAGCAGTGAAACGGGGGGCGTCAATGAAAAACTGTTTTTT. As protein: CASSETGGVNEKLFF.

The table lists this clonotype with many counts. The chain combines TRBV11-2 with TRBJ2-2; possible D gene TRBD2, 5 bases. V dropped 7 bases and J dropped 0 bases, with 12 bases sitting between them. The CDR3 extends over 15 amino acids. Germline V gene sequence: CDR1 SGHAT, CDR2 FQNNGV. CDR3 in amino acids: CASIPGSANTGELFF. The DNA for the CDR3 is TGTGCCAGCATCCCGGGAAGCGCGAACACCGGGGAGCTGTTTTTT.

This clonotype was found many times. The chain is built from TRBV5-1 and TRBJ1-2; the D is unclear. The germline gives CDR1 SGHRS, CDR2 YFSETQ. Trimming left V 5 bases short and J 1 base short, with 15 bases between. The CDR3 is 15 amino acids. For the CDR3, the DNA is TGCGCCAGCAGATTGAATACAGCTAATAACTATGGCTACACCTTC. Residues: CASRLNTANNYGYTF.

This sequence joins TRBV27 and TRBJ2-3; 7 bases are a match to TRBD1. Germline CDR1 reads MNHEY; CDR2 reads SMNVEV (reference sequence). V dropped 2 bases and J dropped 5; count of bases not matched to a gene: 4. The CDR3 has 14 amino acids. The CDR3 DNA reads TGTGCCAGCAGTTTAGGGACAGCCAAAGATACGCAGTATTTT. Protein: CASSLGTAKDTQYF.

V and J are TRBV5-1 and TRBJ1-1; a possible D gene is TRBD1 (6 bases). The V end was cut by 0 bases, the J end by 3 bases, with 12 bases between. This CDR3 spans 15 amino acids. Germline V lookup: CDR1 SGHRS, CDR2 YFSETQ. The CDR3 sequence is CASSLDKQGHTEAFF. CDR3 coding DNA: TGCGCCAGCAGCTTGGATAAACAGGGTCACACTGAAGCTTTCTTT.

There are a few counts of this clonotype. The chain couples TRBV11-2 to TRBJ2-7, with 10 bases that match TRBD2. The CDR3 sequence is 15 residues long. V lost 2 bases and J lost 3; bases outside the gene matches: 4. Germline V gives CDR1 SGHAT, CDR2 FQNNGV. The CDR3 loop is CASSLFGTSDYEQYV. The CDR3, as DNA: TGTGCCAGCAGCTTATTCGGGACTAGCGACTACGAGCAGTACGTC.

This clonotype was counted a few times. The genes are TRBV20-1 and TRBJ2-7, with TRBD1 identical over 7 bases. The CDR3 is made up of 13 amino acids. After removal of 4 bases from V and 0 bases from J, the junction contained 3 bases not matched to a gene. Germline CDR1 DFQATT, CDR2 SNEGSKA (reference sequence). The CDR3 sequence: CSATRQGSYEQYV. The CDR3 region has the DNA TGCAGTGCTACCCGACAGGGCTCCTACGAGCAGTACGTC.

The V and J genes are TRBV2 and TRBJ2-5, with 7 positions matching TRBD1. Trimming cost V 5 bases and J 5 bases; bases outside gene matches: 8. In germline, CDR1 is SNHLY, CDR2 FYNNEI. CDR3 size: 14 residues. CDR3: CASSWQGDGETQYF. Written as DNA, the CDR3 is TGTGCCAGCAGTTGGCAGGGGGATGGGGAGACCCAGTACTTC.

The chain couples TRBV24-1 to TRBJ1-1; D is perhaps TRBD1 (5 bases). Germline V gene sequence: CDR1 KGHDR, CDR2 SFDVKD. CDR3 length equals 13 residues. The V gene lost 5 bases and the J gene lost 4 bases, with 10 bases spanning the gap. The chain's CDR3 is CATSVSGGTEAFF. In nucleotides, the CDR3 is TGTGCCACCAGTGTATCCGGGGGCACTGAAGCTTTCTTT.

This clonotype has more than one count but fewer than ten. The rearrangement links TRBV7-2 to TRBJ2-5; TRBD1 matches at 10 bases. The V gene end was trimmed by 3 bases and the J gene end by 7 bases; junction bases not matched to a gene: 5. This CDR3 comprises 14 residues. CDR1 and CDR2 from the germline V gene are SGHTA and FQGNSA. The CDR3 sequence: CASSLDRGSGTQYF. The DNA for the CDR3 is TGTGCCAGCAGCTTGGACAGGGGGTCGGGGACCCAGTACTTC.

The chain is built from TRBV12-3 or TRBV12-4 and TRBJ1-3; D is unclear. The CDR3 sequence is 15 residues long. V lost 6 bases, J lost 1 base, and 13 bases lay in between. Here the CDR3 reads CASSPTKGSGNTIYF. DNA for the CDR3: TGTGCCAGCAGCCCCACAAAGGGTTCTGGAAACACCATATATTTT.

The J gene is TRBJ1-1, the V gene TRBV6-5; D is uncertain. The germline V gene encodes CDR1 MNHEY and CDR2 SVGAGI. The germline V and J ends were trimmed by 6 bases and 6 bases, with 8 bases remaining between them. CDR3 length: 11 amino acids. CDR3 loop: CASRAGAEAFF. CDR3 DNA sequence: TGTGCCAGCAGGGCCGGGGCTGAAGCTTTCTTT.